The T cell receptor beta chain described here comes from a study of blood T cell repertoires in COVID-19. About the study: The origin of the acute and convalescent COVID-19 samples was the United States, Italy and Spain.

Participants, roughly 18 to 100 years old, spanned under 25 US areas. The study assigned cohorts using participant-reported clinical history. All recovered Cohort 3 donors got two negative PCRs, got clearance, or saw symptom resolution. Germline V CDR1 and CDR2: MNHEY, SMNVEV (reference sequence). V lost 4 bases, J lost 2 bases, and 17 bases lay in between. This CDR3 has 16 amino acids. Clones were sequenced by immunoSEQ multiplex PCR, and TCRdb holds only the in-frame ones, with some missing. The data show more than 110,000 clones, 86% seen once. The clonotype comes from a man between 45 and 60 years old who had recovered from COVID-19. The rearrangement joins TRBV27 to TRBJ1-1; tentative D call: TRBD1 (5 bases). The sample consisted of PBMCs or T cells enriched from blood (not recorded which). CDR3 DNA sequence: TGTGCCAGCAGTTATGGGATCGACAGAGGCAACACTGAAGCTTTCTTT. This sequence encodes CASSYGIDRGNTEAFF.